Below, 7 T cell receptor beta chains from the same sample are listed, as sequenced in a study of CD8+ T cells in alopecia areata. Following extraction, RNA underwent reverse transcription to cDNA, which served as the sequencing template. Sequenced by immunoSEQ multiplex PCR; TCRdb stores in-frame clones only, minus some. Of 150,000 to 200,000 clones listed, less than 70% are singletons. Treatment noted: oral pan-JAK inhibitor, 5-10 mg twice daily. The material was CD4+ T cells sorted from blood, obtained at week 4, from a patient treated with tofacitinib. The source is a human donor with alopecia areata.

The rearrangement links TRBV30 to TRBJ2-5, with 8 bases aligning to TRBD1. The CDR3 is 12 residues long. V lost 1 base and J lost 5; bases outside the gene matches: 0. In germline, CDR1 is GTSNPN, CDR2 SVGIG (reference sequence). The CDR3 nucleotides are TGTGCCTGGAGTGGACAGGGGGAGACCCAGTACTTC. Its protein is CAWSGQGETQYF.

J is TRBJ2-6 and V is TRBV6-5; D is undetermined. This CDR3 contains 15 residues. Looked up from germline, CDR1 is MNHEY and CDR2 is SVGAGI. Trimming cost V 6 bases and J 0 bases, with 9 bases left between them. CDR3 sequence: CASSKVFSGANVLTF. The CDR3 nucleotides read TGTGCCAGCAGCAAGGTATTCTCTGGGGCCAACGTCCTGACTTTC.

The rearrangement uses TRBV29-1 and TRBJ2-1; 12 bases fit TRBD1. Germline CDR1 and CDR2: SQVTM and ANQGSEA. This CDR3 is built from 15 residues. The trim removed 7 bases at V and 9 bases at J, leaving 13 bases unmatched. CDR3 in DNA: TGCAGCGCCGGGACAGGGGGCGGGAAGGTAGGTGAGCAGTTCTTC. Translated, it gives CSAGTGGGKVGEQFF.

The gene calls are TRBV6-1 and TRBJ2-7; D may correspond to TRBD1 or TRBD2 (5 bases each). Trimming took off 2 bases at V and 2 bases at J, with 22 bases between the two ends. The germline CDR1 and CDR2 sequences are MNHNS and SASEGT. The CDR3 consists of 18 residues. CDR3 region: CASSETSWTPTHPYEQYF. CDR3 DNA: TGTGCCAGCAGTGAAACTAGTTGGACACCGACCCACCCCTACGAGCAGTACTTC.

The gene calls are TRBV15 and TRBJ1-5; D perhaps matches TRBD1 (6 bases). The CDR3 runs 16 residues. With 2 bases removed from V and 4 bases from J, the gap between germline ends came to 15 bases. Germline V gene data show CDR1 as LNHNV and CDR2 as YYDKDF (reference sequence). The CDR3 here is CATSRRPGVGNQPQHF. The CDR3 nucleotides are TGTGCCACCAGCAGACGACCAGGGGTCGGGAATCAGCCCCAGCATTTT. Full variable domain (remainder filled in from reference TRBV15 and TRBJ1-5): DAMVIQNPRYQVTQFGKPVTLSCSQTLNHNVMYWYQQKSSQAPKLLFHYYDKDFNNEADTPDNFQSRRPNTSFCFLDIRSPGLGDTAMYLCATSRRPGVGNQPQHFGDGTRLSIL.

J is TRBJ2-4 and V is TRBV30; TRBD2 might be the D (6 bases). Germline V gene data show CDR1 as GTSNPN and CDR2 as SVGIG (reference sequence). The CDR3 contains 15 residues. V lost 0 bases and J 3 bases, leaving 12 bases between the germline ends. CDR3 DNA: TGTGCCTGGAGTGTAATCGGGAGCTACAAAAACATTCAGTACTTC. Translation: CAWSVIGSYKNIQYF.

This clone occurred a few times. The chain links TRBV30 to TRBJ1-1; no clear D gene. Germline V lookup: CDR1 GTSNPN, CDR2 SVGIG (reference sequence). V was cut by 0 bases and J by 1 base, with 6 bases left in between. This CDR3 spans 13 amino acids. The CDR3 sequence is CAWSVHQNTEAFF. The CDR3, as DNA: TGTGCCTGGAGTGTACACCAGAACACTGAAGCTTTCTTT.